This T cell receptor (beta chain) was obtained from a study of blood T cells in healthy people across ages. Study-wide points: Naive T cell percentage by flow cytometry tracked strongly with beta diversity.

V lost 0 bases and J 4 bases, leaving 4 bases between the germline ends. The CDR3 contains 13 residues. The germline gives CDR1 MDHEN, CDR2 SYDVKM. With respect to this clonotype: What it recognizes is unknown.

Isolated per sample were at least 6 million PBMCs. Sample-barcoded 5' priming and a J-beta primer mix drove a second PCR of 7 to 11 cycles. No fewer than 2.5 million CDR3-containing paired-end reads came from each sample. TCRdb re-called the 5' RACE reads through MiXCR, storing one row per CDR3 protein. There are under 2,000,000 distinct CDR3 sequences in the sample; less than 50% occur only once, and roughly 2% lies in the top ten. This receptor was obtained from a woman aged 40 to 50 in good health. The rearrangement uses TRBV28 and TRBJ2-1, with unresolved D. Sequencing used blood. This chain's CDR3 is CASSLWVYNEQFF. As DNA, the CDR3 is TGTGCCAGCAGTTTATGGGTATACAATGAGCAGTTCTTC.